These 21 T cell receptor beta chains came from one sample sequenced in a study of CD8+ T cells in alopecia areata. Extracted RNA was reverse transcribed into cDNA, the sequencing template. TCRdb's copy holds only in-frame clones and misses some; the assay was immunoSEQ multiplex PCR. The sample consists of 100,000 to 150,000 clones, about 47% of them appearing once. Sequencing used CD8+ T cells sorted from blood, obtained at week 0. These receptors were taken from a human donor with alopecia areata.

V usage is TRBV27 and J usage is TRBJ2-6; a weak D match, TRBD2 (5 bases). The germline gives CDR1 MNHEY, CDR2 SMNVEV (reference sequence). Trimming pared 3 bases from V and 4 bases from J, leaving 13 bases between. CDR3 length equals 16 residues. The DNA for the CDR3 is TGTGCCAGCAGTTTGGTGTGGACTGGAGGGGCCAACGTCCTGACTTTC. It yields the protein CASSLVWTGGANVLTF.

This clone was seen only a few times. This chain links TRBV5-1 with TRBJ2-7; 9 nucleotides line up with TRBD1. J lost 2 bases, V lost 4 bases, and 4 bases had no gene match. CDR3 length: 14 amino acids. CDR1 is SGHRS, CDR2 YFSETQ, per germline. The CDR3 region is CASSLGTGTYEQYF. CDR3 coding DNA: TGCGCCAGCAGCCTCGGGACAGGGACCTACGAGCAGTACTTC.

In this sample, this clone turned up a few times. The chain joins TRBV30 to TRBJ1-5; D is uncertain. Per germline, CDR1 GTSNPN and CDR2 SVGIG (reference sequence). V was trimmed by 5 bases and J by 4 bases, leaving 9 bases between them. The CDR3 contains 12 residues. CDR3 loop: CAWDISNQPQHF. The CDR3 bases are TGTGCCTGGGATATTTCGAATCAGCCCCAGCATTTT.

The CDR3 bases are TGTGCCAGCAGCCTTCGACAGACCACCTACGAGCAGTACTTC. This gives the protein CASSLRQTTYEQYF. This chain uses TRBV13 with TRBJ2-7; D is perhaps TRBD1 (5 bases). The germline V gene has CDR1 PRHDT and CDR2 FYEKMQ (reference sequence). This CDR3 is built from 14 residues. V shed 5 bases and J shed 2 bases, with 13 bases lying between them.

This clone was counted between two and nine times. For the CDR3, the DNA is TGCGCCAGCAGCCAAGACCCAGCCTCGAGCTCCTACAATGAGCAGTTCTTC. Translating gives CASSQDPASSSYNEQFF. The chain couples TRBV4-3 to TRBJ2-1; D ambiguous. In germline, CDR1 is LGHNA, CDR2 YSLEER. CDR3 length: 17 amino acids. Between the trimmed V and J ends, which lost 0 bases and 0 bases, there was a span of 12 bases.

The CDR3 coding sequence is TGCAGCGTCCTTGGGGACAAGGGGAAAGAGACCCAGTACTTC. It translates to CSVLGDKGKETQYF. This rearrangement joins TRBV29-1 to TRBJ2-5, with a weak D call TRBD1 (6 bases). Trimming took 6 bases from V and 3 from J, leaving 17 bases between them. The length of the CDR3 is 14 residues. CDR1 is SQVTM, CDR2 ANQGSEA, per germline.

This clone has just a few counts. This chain uses TRBV29-1 with TRBJ1-2; D uncertain. This CDR3 has 13 amino acids. Trimming took 3 bases from V and 2 from J, leaving 10 bases between them. CDR1 is SQVTM, CDR2 ANQGSEA, per germline. This CDR3 reads CSVDGLGNYGYTF. The CDR3, as DNA: TGCAGCGTTGATGGGCTGGGGAACTATGGCTACACCTTC. Variable domain in full (rest from reference TRBV29-1 and TRBJ1-2): SAVISQKPSRDICQRGTSLTIQCQVDSQVTMMFWYRQQPGQSLTLIATANQGSEATYESGFVIDKFPISRPNLTFSTLTVSNMSPEDSSIYLCSVDGLGNYGYTFGSGTRLTVV.

The rearrangement links TRBV7-9 to TRBJ1-1; D is perhaps TRBD1 (6 bases). Trimming cost V 8 bases and J 0 bases, with 7 bases left between them. The CDR3 covers 12 residues. Germline V lookup: CDR1 SEHNR, CDR2 FQNEAQ (reference sequence). As DNA, the CDR3 is TGTGCCAGCGGGACATTGAACACTGAAGCTTTCTTT. This translates into CASGTLNTEAFF. Variable domain in full (rest from reference TRBV7-9 and TRBJ1-1): DTGVSQNPRHKITKRGQNVTFRCDPISEHNRLYWYRQTLGQGPEFLTYFQNEAQLEKSRLLSDRFSAERPKGSFSTLEIQRTEQGDSAMYLCASGTLNTEAFFGQGTRLTVV.

CDR3 sequence reads: CASSFGRSEAFF. The CDR3 DNA follows: TGTGCCAGCAGCTTCGGACGCAGTGAAGCTTTCTTT. The chain recombines TRBV5-6 with TRBJ1-1; D not certain. The CDR3 has 12 amino acids. V lost 2 bases and J lost 7, with 9 bases in between. Germline values: CDR1 SGHDT, CDR2 YYEEEE.

This sequence joins TRBV30 and TRBJ2-3; D unclear. Germline V lookup: CDR1 GTSNPN, CDR2 SVGIG (reference sequence). With 1 base removed from V and 2 bases from J, the gap between germline ends came to 13 bases. This CDR3 is 15 amino acids long. CDR3 amino acids: CAWSGQPIYTDTQYF. The CDR3 DNA sequence: TGTGCCTGGAGTGGCCAGCCCATATACACAGATACGCAGTATTTT.

The CDR3 region is CSTLGQGRLDGYTF. The DNA for the CDR3 is TGCAGCACTCTTGGACAGGGGAGATTGGATGGCTACACCTTC. The chain employs TRBV29-1 and TRBJ1-2; 9 bases align to TRBD1. Germline CDR1 reads SQVTM; CDR2 reads ANQGSEA. V shed 8 bases and J 6 bases; nucleotides not matched to a gene: 13. The CDR3 contains 14 residues.

The chain employs TRBV13 and TRBJ2-7; D is perhaps TRBD2 (6 bases). From germline, CDR1 is PRHDT and CDR2 FYEKMQ (reference sequence). The CDR3 has 13 residues. Trimming removed 8 bases from V and 2 bases from J, with 13 bases in between. CDR3 region: CASSEGRTYEQYF. The CDR3 bases are TGTGCCAGCTCCGAGGGGAGGACCTACGAGCAGTACTTC.

A few counts support this clone. The chain combines TRBV2 with TRBJ2-1, with 8 bases that match TRBD1. V was pared by 8 bases and J by 8 bases, with 8 bases of the junction left unmatched. This CDR3 comprises 13 residues. The V gene's germline CDR1 is SNHLY and CDR2 FYNNEI. The CDR3 sequence is CASGQGFSYEQFF. CDR3 bases: TGTGCCAGCGGACAGGGTTTTAGTTATGAGCAGTTCTTC. The variable domain in full, with the rest retrieved from reference TRBV2 and TRBJ2-1, is EPEVTQTPSHQVTQMGQEVILRCVPISNHLYFYWYRQILGQKVEFLVSFYNNEISEKSEIFDDQFSVERPDGSNFTLKIRSTKLEDSAMYFCASGQGFSYEQFFGPGTRLTVL.

This clone was detected a few times. The chain is built from TRBV27 and TRBJ2-7; D unresolved. The CDR3 loop spans 14 amino acids. Looked up from germline, CDR1 is MNHEY and CDR2 is SMNVEV (reference sequence). Trimming cost V 4 bases and J 2 bases, with 12 bases left between them. DNA for the CDR3: TGTGCCAGCAGTTACTCCGGACCCACCTACGAGCAGTACTTC. Translation: CASSYSGPTYEQYF.

The rearrangement links TRBV7-6 to TRBJ2-7; D may be TRBD1 (6 bases). Germline V gives CDR1 SGHVS, CDR2 FNYEAQ. The CDR3 has 19 amino acids. V shed 4 bases and J shed 6 bases, with 31 bases lying between them. As DNA, the CDR3 is TGTGCCAGCAGCTCCTGCCTCTTGACAGGCGCCGATGAAGTCTGCGAGCAGTACTTC. Translating gives CASSSCLLTGADEVCEQYF.

A few counts support this clone. The rearrangement joins TRBV30 to TRBJ1-2; 11 positions match TRBD1. Unmatched junction bases numbered 4, after V lost 0 bases and J lost 13 bases. From germline, CDR1 is GTSNPN and CDR2 SVGIG (reference sequence). The CDR3 consists of 12 residues. For the CDR3, the DNA is TGTGCCTGGAGTGTCGGGACAGGGGGTTTCACCTTC. This codes for CAWSVGTGGFTF.

The chain has TRBV29-1 and TRBJ2-7; the match to TRBD2 covers 8 bases. The CDR3 length is 12 residues. Germline V gives CDR1 SQVTM, CDR2 ANQGSEA. The trim removed 4 bases at V and 5 bases at J, leaving 4 bases unmatched. The CDR3 DNA follows: TGCAGCGTTGGGCGGGGGGACCACGAGCAGTACTTC. Encoded protein: CSVGRGDHEQYF.

This sequence joins TRBV30 and TRBJ2-7; 8 positions agree with TRBD1. The CDR3 is 17 amino acids. J lost 3 bases, V lost 0 bases, and 13 bases had no gene match. The V gene's germline CDR1 is GTSNPN and CDR2 SVGIG (reference sequence). CDR3 in DNA: TGTGCCTGGAGTGTATGGAAGGGGGACAGGACTTACTACGAGCAGTACTTC. This translates into CAWSVWKGDRTYYEQYF.

This clone was seen a handful of times. The V call is TRBV7-9, the J call TRBJ1-1; 7 bases map to TRBD1. This CDR3 is 15 amino acids long. In germline, CDR1 is SEHNR, CDR2 FQNEAQ (reference sequence). The junction had 4 bases not matched to a gene; V was cut back by 2 bases and J by 1 base. The CDR3 reads CASSLLGTANTEAFF. The DNA of the CDR3 is TGTGCCAGCAGCTTATTGGGGACAGCGAACACTGAAGCTTTCTTT.

The chain recombines TRBV27 with TRBJ1-2; D unresolved. CDR3 length: 15 residues. The V gene's germline CDR1 is MNHEY and CDR2 SMNVEV (reference sequence). V was trimmed by 0 bases and J by 1 base, leaving 9 bases between them. Here the CDR3 DNA reads TGTGCCAGCAGTTTATCTGTCGGTTTTAACTATGGCTACACCTTC. Its translation: CASSLSVGFNYGYTF.

The genes are TRBV27 and TRBJ1-5; D unresolved. Germline CDR1 and CDR2: MNHEY and SMNVEV (reference sequence). The CDR3 has 17 residues. Trimming removed 2 bases at V and 2 bases at J, with 16 bases between. CDR3 nucleotide sequence: TGTGCCAGCAGTTTAGGGCCGGGTACTGGGGGCAATCAGCCCCAGCATTTT. It is translated as CASSLGPGTGGNQPQHF.